A selection of T cell receptor beta chains follows, all from one sample in a study of OX40 agonist ivuxolimab in advanced cancers. The table came from immunoSEQ multiplex PCR; TCRdb's copy has only in-frame clones and leaves some out. The table lists around 40,000 clones, roughly 80% of them singletons, with 4% to 6% in the top ten. Material: CD4+ or CD8+ T cells sorted from blood, obtained in a trial of the OX40 agonist ivuxolimab. These receptors were collected from an adult with an advanced solid tumor such as melanoma, head and neck, liver or kidney cancer. The CDR3 runs from the conserved cysteine through the conserved F or W. Each record gives: V gene, clone size, J gene, D gene, CDR3 protein, CDR3 DNA. The D gene is left open where the match is weak. Not all rows give a size; the values are once, few, many and, for expanded clones, a class.

v_call: TRBV5-4; clone_size: few; j_call: TRBJ1-2; d_call: -; cdr3_aa: CASSAPTGPSYGYTF; cdr3_nt: TGTGCCAGCAGCGCGCCGACAGGCCCCAGCTATGGCTACACCTTC
v_call: TRBV6-6; clone_size: few; j_call: TRBJ1-1; d_call: -; cdr3_aa: CASRRPNTEAFF; cdr3_nt: TGTGCCTCCCGACGCCCGAACACTGAAGCTTTCTTT
v_call: TRBV9; clone_size: few; j_call: TRBJ2-5; d_call: TRBD1; cdr3_aa: CASSVTGQGQETQYF; cdr3_nt: TGTGCCAGCAGCGTCACAGGACAGGGTCAAGAGACCCAGTACTTC
v_call: TRBV7-9; clone_size: -; j_call: TRBJ1-2; d_call: -; cdr3_aa: CASSSRGQRGVLGYTF; cdr3_nt: TGTGCCAGCAGCTCCCGGGGCCAACGAGGCGTCCTTGGCTACACCTTC
v_call: TRBV5-1; clone_size: -; j_call: TRBJ2-7; d_call: -; cdr3_aa: CASSPGGGGREQYF; cdr3_nt: TGCGCCAGCAGCCCCGGTGGAGGGGGCCGCGAGCAGTACTTC
v_call: TRBV28; clone_size: -; j_call: TRBJ2-3; d_call: -; cdr3_aa: CASSFQRDTQYF; cdr3_nt: TGTGCCAGCAGTTTTCAAAGAGATACGCAGTATTTT
v_call: TRBV5-1; clone_size: -; j_call: TRBJ2-5; d_call: TRBD1; cdr3_aa: CASSYGQGGETQYF; cdr3_nt: TGCGCCAGCAGCTACGGACAGGGAGGAGAGACCCAGTACTTC
v_call: TRBV30; clone_size: -; j_call: TRBJ2-7; d_call: -; cdr3_aa: CACPGPTYEQYF; cdr3_nt: TGTGCCTGCCCAGGCCCCACCTACGAGCAGTACTTC
v_call: TRBV28; clone_size: -; j_call: TRBJ2-1; d_call: -; cdr3_aa: CASKHLDREETEQFF; cdr3_nt: TGTGCCAGCAAACACCTCGACAGGGAGGAAACTGAGCAGTTCTTC
v_call: TRBV30; clone_size: once; j_call: TRBJ2-3; d_call: TRBD1; cdr3_aa: CAWTLGTGYTDTQYF; cdr3_nt: TGTGCCTGGACCTTAGGGACAGGGTACACAGATACGCAGTATTTT
v_call: TRBV4-2; clone_size: -; j_call: TRBJ2-5; d_call: TRBD1; cdr3_aa: CASSPGTGAFQETQYF; cdr3_nt: TGTGCCAGCAGTCCGGGGACAGGGGCGTTCCAAGAGACCCAGTACTTC
v_call: TRBV12-5; clone_size: -; j_call: TRBJ2-3; d_call: TRBD1; cdr3_aa: CASGLGQSSTDTQYF; cdr3_nt: TGTGCTAGTGGTCTGGGACAGTCTAGCACAGATACGCAGTATTTT
v_call: TRBV7-9; clone_size: -; j_call: TRBJ2-1; d_call: -; cdr3_aa: CASSLRAGRTKPQEQFF; cdr3_nt: TGTGCCAGCAGCTTGAGGGCGGGGCGCACCAAACCCCAAGAGCAGTTCTTC
v_call: TRBV7-8; clone_size: -; j_call: TRBJ1-5; d_call: TRBD1; cdr3_aa: CASSLRQGLNQPQHF; cdr3_nt: TGTGCCAGCAGCTTAAGACAGGGACTAAACCAGCCCCAGCATTTT
v_call: TRBV5-1; clone_size: -; j_call: TRBJ2-5; d_call: -; cdr3_aa: CASSKGPGETQYF; cdr3_nt: TGCGCCAGCAGCAAAGGTCCCGGAGAGACCCAGTACTTC
v_call: TRBV11-2; clone_size: -; j_call: TRBJ1-2; d_call: -; cdr3_aa: CASSLGGNYGYTF; cdr3_nt: TGTGCCAGCAGCTTGGGAGGGAACTATGGCTACACCTTC
v_call: TRBV7-6; clone_size: -; j_call: TRBJ2-1; d_call: -; cdr3_aa: CASSLARVGEQFF; cdr3_nt: TGTGCCAGCAGCTTAGCGAGGGTCGGTGAGCAGTTCTTC
v_call: TRBV9; clone_size: -; j_call: TRBJ2-3; d_call: TRBD2; cdr3_aa: CASSVIAGTDTQYF; cdr3_nt: TGTGCCAGCAGCGTAATAGCGGGGACAGATACGCAGTATTTT
v_call: TRBV5-5; clone_size: -; j_call: TRBJ2-4; d_call: -; cdr3_aa: CASSLVQQAKNIQYF; cdr3_nt: TGTGCCAGCAGCTTGGTCCAGCAAGCCAAAAACATTCAGTACTTC
v_call: TRBV30; clone_size: -; j_call: TRBJ2-1; d_call: -; cdr3_aa: CAWSVRRWMQFF; cdr3_nt: TGTGCCTGGAGTGTACGAAGGTGGATGCAGTTCTTC
v_call: TRBV28; clone_size: once; j_call: TRBJ2-2; d_call: -; cdr3_aa: CASSLFRGSTGELFF; cdr3_nt: TGTGCCAGCAGTTTATTTCGGGGTAGCACCGGGGAGCTGTTTTTT
v_call: TRBV18; clone_size: once; j_call: TRBJ2-1; d_call: -; cdr3_aa: CASSPRERSGFYYNEQFF; cdr3_nt: TGTGCCAGCTCACCCCGAGAACGGAGCGGATTTTACTACAATGAGCAGTTCTTC
v_call: TRBV10-3; clone_size: -; j_call: TRBJ1-5; d_call: -; cdr3_aa: CATLVRGQPQHF; cdr3_nt: TGTGCCACCCTCGTCCGGGGACAGCCCCAGCATTTT
v_call: TRBV5-1; clone_size: -; j_call: TRBJ1-1; d_call: -; cdr3_aa: CASSPGPGVGNTEAFF; cdr3_nt: TGCGCCAGCAGCCCGGGTCCCGGGGTGGGGAACACTGAAGCTTTCTTT
v_call: TRBV19; clone_size: few; j_call: TRBJ1-5; d_call: -; cdr3_aa: CASSIPGGVQPQHF; cdr3_nt: TGTGCCAGTAGTATCCCGGGGGGGGTTCAGCCCCAGCATTTT
v_call: TRBV29-1; clone_size: -; j_call: TRBJ2-5; d_call: -; cdr3_aa: CSVEDVWTKEETQYF; cdr3_nt: TGCAGCGTTGAAGATGTATGGACAAAAGAAGAGACCCAGTACTTC